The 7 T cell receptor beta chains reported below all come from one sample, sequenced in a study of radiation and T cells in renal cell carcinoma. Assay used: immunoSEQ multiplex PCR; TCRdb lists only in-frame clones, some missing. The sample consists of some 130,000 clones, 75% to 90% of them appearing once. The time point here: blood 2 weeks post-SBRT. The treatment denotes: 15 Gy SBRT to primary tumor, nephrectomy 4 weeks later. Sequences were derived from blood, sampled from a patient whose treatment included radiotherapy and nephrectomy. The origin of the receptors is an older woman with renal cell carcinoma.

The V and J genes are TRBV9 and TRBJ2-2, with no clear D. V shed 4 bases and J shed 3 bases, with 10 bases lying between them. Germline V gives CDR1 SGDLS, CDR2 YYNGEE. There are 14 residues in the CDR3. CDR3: CASSTESYTGELFF. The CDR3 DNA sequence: TGTGCCAGCAGCACAGAGAGCTACACCGGGGAGCTGTTTTTT. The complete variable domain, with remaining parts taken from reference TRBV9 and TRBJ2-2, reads DSGVTQTPKHLITATGQRVTLRCSPRSGDLSVYWYQQSLDQGLQFLIQYYNGEERAKGNILERFSAQQFPDLHSELNLSSLELGDSALYFCASSTESYTGELFFGEGSRLTVL.

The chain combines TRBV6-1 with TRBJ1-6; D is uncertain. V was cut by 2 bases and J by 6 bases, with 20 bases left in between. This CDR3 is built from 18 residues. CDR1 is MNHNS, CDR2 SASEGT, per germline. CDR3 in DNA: TGTGCCAGCAGTGAAAATGAATCGGGGAGGACTCTTAATTCACCCCTCCACTTT. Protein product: CASSENESGRTLNSPLHF.

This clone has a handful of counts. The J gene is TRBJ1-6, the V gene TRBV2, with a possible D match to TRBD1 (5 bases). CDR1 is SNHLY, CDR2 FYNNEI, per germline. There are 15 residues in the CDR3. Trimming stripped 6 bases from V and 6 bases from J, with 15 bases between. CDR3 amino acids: CASRENQGFNSPLHF. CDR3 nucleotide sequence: TGTGCCAGCAGGGAAAACCAGGGATTTAATTCACCCCTCCACTTT.

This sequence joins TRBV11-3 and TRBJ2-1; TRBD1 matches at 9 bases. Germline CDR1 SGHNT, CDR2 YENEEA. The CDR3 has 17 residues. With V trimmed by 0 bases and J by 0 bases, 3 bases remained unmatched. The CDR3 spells CASSLEGTGSSYNEQFF. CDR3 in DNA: TGTGCCAGCAGCTTAGAAGGGACAGGGAGCTCCTACAATGAGCAGTTCTTC.

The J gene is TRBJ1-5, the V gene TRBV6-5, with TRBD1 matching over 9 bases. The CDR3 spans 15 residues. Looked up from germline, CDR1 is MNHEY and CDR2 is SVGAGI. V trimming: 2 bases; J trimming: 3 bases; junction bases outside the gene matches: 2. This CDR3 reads CASSYGTGSNQPQHF. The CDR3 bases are TGTGCCAGCAGTTACGGGACAGGGTCCAATCAGCCCCAGCATTTT.

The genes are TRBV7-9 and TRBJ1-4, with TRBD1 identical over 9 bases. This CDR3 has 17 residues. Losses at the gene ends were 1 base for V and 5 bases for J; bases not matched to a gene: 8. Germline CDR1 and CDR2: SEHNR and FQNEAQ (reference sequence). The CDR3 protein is CASSLGTGAPRNEKLFF. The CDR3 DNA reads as TGTGCCAGCAGCTTAGGGACAGGGGCCCCGAGGAATGAAAAACTGTTTTTT.

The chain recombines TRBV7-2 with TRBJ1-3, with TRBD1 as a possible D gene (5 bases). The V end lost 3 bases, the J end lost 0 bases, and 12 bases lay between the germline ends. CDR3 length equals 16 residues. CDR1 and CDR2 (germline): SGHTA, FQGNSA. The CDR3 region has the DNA TGTGCCAGCAGCTTGGGACTCCTGAGCTCTGGAAACACCATATATTTT. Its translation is CASSLGLLSSGNTIYF.